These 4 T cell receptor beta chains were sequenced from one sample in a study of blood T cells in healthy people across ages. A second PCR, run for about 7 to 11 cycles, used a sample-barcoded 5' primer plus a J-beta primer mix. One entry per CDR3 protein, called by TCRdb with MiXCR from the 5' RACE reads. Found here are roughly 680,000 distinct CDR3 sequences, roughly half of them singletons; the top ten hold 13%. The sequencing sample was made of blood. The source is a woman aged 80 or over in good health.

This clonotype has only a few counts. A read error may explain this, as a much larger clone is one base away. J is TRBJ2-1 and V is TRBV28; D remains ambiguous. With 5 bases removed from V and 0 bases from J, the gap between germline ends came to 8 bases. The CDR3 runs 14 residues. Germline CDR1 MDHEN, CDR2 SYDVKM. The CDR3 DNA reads TGTGCCAGCAGTGTTTGGAGCTCCTACAATGAGCAGTTCTTC. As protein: CASSVWSSYNEQFF.

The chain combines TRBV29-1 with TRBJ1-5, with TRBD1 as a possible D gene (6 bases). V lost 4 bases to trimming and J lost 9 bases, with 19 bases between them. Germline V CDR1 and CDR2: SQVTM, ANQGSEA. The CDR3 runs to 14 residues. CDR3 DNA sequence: TGCAGCGTTGCAATAGGGGGGGCTGGTCGGCCCCAGCATTTT. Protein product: CSVAIGGAGRPQHF.

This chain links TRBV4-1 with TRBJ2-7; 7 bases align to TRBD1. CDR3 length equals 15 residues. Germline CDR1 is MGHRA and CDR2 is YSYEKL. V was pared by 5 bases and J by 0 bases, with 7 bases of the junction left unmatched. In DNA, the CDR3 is TGCGCCAGCAGCTTCCGACAGGGAAACTCCTACGAGCAGTACTTC. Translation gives CASSFRQGNSYEQYF.

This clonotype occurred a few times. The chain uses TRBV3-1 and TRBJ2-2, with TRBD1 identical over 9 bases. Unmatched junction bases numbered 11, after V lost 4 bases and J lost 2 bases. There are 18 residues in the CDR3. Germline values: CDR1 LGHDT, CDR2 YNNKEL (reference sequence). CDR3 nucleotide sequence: TGTGCCAGCAGCCCTGTCTCTACAGGGGGCCTAAACACCGGGGAGCTGTTTTTT. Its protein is CASSPVSTGGLNTGELFF.